The clone carrying this T cell receptor beta chain came up a few times. The authors' processing: Estimation of nucleated cell counts relied on the amplification of reference gene primers. TCRdb's copy holds only in-frame clones and misses some; the assay was immunoSEQ multiplex PCR. That table supplies the V and J calls and clone size; D and trimming were determined from the DNA. Here the sample spans under 300,000 clones, approximately 78% being singletons. The record originates from a study of blood T cell repertoires in COVID-19. Whole-study context: Collection of acute and convalescent COVID-19 samples took place in the United States, Italy and Spain. Sample material is recorded as cDNA or gDNA derived from T cells, B-cell-depleted T cells, or PBMCs.

J was trimmed by 4 bases and V by 2 bases; bases with no gene match: 6. From germline, CDR1 is LGHDT and CDR2 YNNKEL (reference sequence). This CDR3 has 15 residues. The clonotype comes from a woman aged 18-29 years with acute or convalescent COVID-19. The rearrangement uses TRBV3-1 (or the pseudogene TRBV3-2) and TRBJ1-1; 8 nucleotides match TRBD1. Sequencing was performed on peripheral blood. Written as DNA, the CDR3 is TGTGCCAGCAGCCAATATATGACAGGGGCCACTGAAGCTTTCTTT. It specifies CASSQYMTGATEAFF.